The sequence of this TCR beta chain was determined in a study of post-analysis software for immune sequencing data. On the study more broadly: Relapsing-remitting, secondary progressive and progressive-relapsing courses of multiple sclerosis were included.

Presence of unique molecular identifiers characterized the TCR beta cDNA libraries. Some 500,000 cDNA molecules were obtained from approximately 0.91 to 9.4 million T cells. TCRdb processed the PCR reads anew with MiXCR; each CDR3 protein has one entry. The sample yields roughly 870,000 distinct CDR3 sequences, about 57% seen once. About this clonotype itself: The antigen remains undetermined.

Broader study findings: Those with multiple sclerosis, the patient group, showed significantly lower normalized Chao1 diversity than controls. TRBV5-6, TRBV5-1 and TRBV20-1 were among a handful of TRBV segments more frequent in patients than controls. Same-batch samples co-clustered strongly by F measure.

The CDR3 loop spans 14 amino acids. V lost 0 bases, J lost 8 bases, and 12 bases lay in between. Germline lookup yields CDR1 SGHRS and CDR2 YFSETQ. The J gene is TRBJ2-1, the V gene TRBV5-1; D gene unclear. The sequenced sample consisted of blood. The receptor was derived from a girl aged 5-17 years with multiple sclerosis. The CDR3 DNA reads as TGCGCCAGCAGCTTGGTGGGCCGGAAGGATGAGCAGTTCTTC. The encoded protein is CASSLVGRKDEQFF.